The present TCR beta chain was sequenced within a study of T cell responses to AZD1222 COVID-19 vaccine. Findings and caveats of the study: Vaccine-associated CD4 TCRs spanned spike, dominant at 160-218 and 743-854.

Worth noting for this clone: Its antigen is undetermined.

CDR1 and CDR2 from the germline V gene are SEHNR and FQNEAQ (reference sequence). The CDR3 sequence is 17 residues long. V was clipped by 5 bases and J by 4 bases; unmatched bases: 14. The method was immunoSEQ multiplex PCR; TCRdb's version includes in-frame clones alone and lacks a portion of them. The sample shows more than 140,000 clones, around nine tenths of them seen only once. This clonotype originated in an adult in good health. The V call is TRBV7-9, the J call TRBJ2-5, with TRBD1 matching over 9 bases. The material sequenced was peripheral blood, taken on day 0 of AZD1222 vaccination. The DNA for the CDR3 is TGTGCCAGCAGCGAACCCCGCCCGGGACAGGGTAGAGAGACCCAGTACTTC. Its translation: CASSEPRPGQGRETQYF.